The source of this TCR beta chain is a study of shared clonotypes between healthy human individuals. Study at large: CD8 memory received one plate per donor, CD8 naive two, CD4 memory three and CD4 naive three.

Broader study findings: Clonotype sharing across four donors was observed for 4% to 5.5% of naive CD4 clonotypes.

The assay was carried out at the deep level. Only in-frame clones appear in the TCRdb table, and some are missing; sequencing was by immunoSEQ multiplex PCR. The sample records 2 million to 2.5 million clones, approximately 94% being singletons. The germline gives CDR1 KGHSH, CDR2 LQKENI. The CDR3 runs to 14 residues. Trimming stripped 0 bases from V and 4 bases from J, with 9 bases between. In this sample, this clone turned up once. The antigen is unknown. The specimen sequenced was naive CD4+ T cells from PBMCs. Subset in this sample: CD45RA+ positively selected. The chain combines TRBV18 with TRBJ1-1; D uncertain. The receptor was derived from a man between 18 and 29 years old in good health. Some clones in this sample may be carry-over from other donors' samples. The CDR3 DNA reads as TGTGCCAGCTCACCACCGGGCAGATCCACTGAAGCTTTCTTT. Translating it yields CASSPPGRSTEAFF.